A selection of T cell receptor beta chains follows, all from one sample in a study of blood T cell repertoires in COVID-19. Profiling relied on immunoSEQ multiplex PCR, and the TCRdb table lists in-frame clones only, not all of them. The sample has about 260,000 clones; 80% to 95% are singletons. The sequenced sample consisted of peripheral blood. These receptors all stem from a person aged 18-30 years with COVID-19, enrolled during active disease. Both conserved end residues are part of each CDR3. A D gene is named only where the DNA matches it firmly. Size is stated for part of the rows, as once, few or many counts, or as a class when the clone is expanded.

j_gene,abundance,d_gene,v_gene,CDR3nt,CDR3aa
TRBJ2-7,.,TRBD2,TRBV6-6,TGTGCCAGCAGACCCCTAGCGGACTACGAGCAGTACTTC,CASRPLADYEQYF
TRBJ1-1,.,TRBD1,TRBV28,TGTGCCAGCAGTCCACCGGGACAGGGGTTGAACACTGAAGCTTTCTTT,CASSPPGQGLNTEAFF
TRBJ2-1,.,.,TRBV6-5,TGTGCCAGCAGACATCTGGGGGGGCAGTTCTTC,CASRHLGGQFF
TRBJ1-6,.,.,TRBV15,TGTGCCACCAGCAGAGAGGGCCAGCCTAATTCACCCCTCCACTTT,CATSREGQPNSPLHF
TRBJ1-2,.,TRBD1,TRBV28,TGTGCCAGCAGCTCCCCGGGACAGGGGTATGGCTACACCTTC,CASSSPGQGYGYTF
TRBJ2-1,few,.,TRBV7-2,TGTGCCAGCAGCTTGGGGCCGGCAGATGCCTACAATGAGCAGTTCTTC,CASSLGPADAYNEQFF
TRBJ1-6,.,.,TRBV5-8,TGTGCCAGCACAGTGTACTCCTATAATTCACCCCTCCACTTT,CASTVYSYNSPLHF
TRBJ1-3,.,.,TRBV4-3,TGCGCCAGCAGCACACGTCTACGGGACATGGCGAATGGAAACACCATATATTTT,CASSTRLRDMANGNTIYF
TRBJ2-6,.,TRBD2,TRBV28,TGTGCCAGCAGTAGCGGGGCTGGGGCCAACGTCCTGACTTTC,CASSSGAGANVLTF
TRBJ2-1,.,TRBD2,TRBV19,TGTGCCAGTAGCACGTACGGGGTAGCGGGAGGTCCTGAGCAGTTCTTC,CASSTYGVAGGPEQFF
TRBJ2-6,.,TRBD1,TRBV5-6,TGTGCCAGCAGCCGACCGGGGACAGGGCCTGGGGCCAACGTCCTGACTTTC,CASSRPGTGPGANVLTF
TRBJ1-2,.,TRBD1,TRBV7-8,TGTGCCAGCAGCCCAGGGGACAGCCGACCCTATGGCTACACCTTC,CASSPGDSRPYGYTF
TRBJ2-3,.,.,TRBV6-1,TGTGCCAGCAGTGAATACGAGGGGGGGTTGGCAGATACGCAGTATTTT,CASSEYEGGLADTQYF
TRBJ1-4,.,.,TRBV30,TGTGCCTGGAGTGCCGGAGTGACTGAAAAACTGTTTTTT,CAWSAGVTEKLFF
TRBJ2-5,.,.,TRBV3-1/TRBV3-2,TGTGCCAGCAGCCAAGAGGGCGCGTGGACCCAGTACTTC,CASSQEGAWTQYF
TRBJ2-1,.,.,TRBV21-1,TGTGCCAGCAGCAAAGGGATCGGACAGGGGGTCATCAGCAATGAGCAGTTCTTC,CASSKGIGQGVISNEQFF
TRBJ1-5,once,TRBD1,TRBV28,TGTGCCAGCAGTTCTGGACAGGAAAATCAGCCCCAGCATTTT,CASSSGQENQPQHF
TRBJ1-2,.,TRBD1,TRBV29-1,TGCAGCGTTGAAGGTTTCGACCGGGACAGGGGACGATCTAACTATGGCTACACCTTC,CSVEGFDRDRGRSNYGYTF
TRBJ1-2,.,.,TRBV5-1,TGCGCCAGCAGTTCCACCGGGAATGATGGCTACACCTTC,CASSSTGNDGYTF
TRBJ2-2,.,.,TRBV5-4,TGTGCCAGCAGCTTTAGAGGAGCGAACACCGGGGAGCTGTTTTTT,CASSFRGANTGELFF
TRBJ1-1,.,TRBD1,TRBV25-1,TGTGCCAGCAGTGAGGAGACAGGGTCTGAAGCTTTCTTT,CASSEETGSEAFF
TRBJ2-7,.,.,TRBV7-9,TGTGCCAGCAGCTTATGGGGCGGGGTCAGCTCCTACGAGCAGTACTTC,CASSLWGGVSSYEQYF
TRBJ1-1,.,.,TRBV6-4,TGTGCCAGCAGTGACCGCGCACGCGCAGGATTTGAAGCTTTCTTT,CASSDRARAGFEAFF
TRBJ2-1,.,TRBD2,TRBV7-9,TGTGCCAGCAGTTTGAGCGGGAGTTACAATGAGCAGTTCTTC,CASSLSGSYNEQFF
TRBJ1-2,.,TRBD1,TRBV25-1,TGTGCCAGCAGTCCCCTCAGACAGGGAAAGCGCTATGGCTACACCTTC,CASSPLRQGKRYGYTF
TRBJ1-1,.,TRBD1,TRBV11-2,TGTGCCAGCAGCCACCCCCGGACAGGGGCTTTCTTT,CASSHPRTGAFF
TRBJ1-3,.,.,TRBV18,TGTGCCAGCTCACCGGTTCAGGGGATCCTCACCATATATTTT,CASSPVQGILTIYF